These 10 T cell receptor beta chains originate from one sample sequenced in a study of control samples from healthy donors and cancer patients. Using immunoSEQ multiplex PCR, the repertoire was profiled, and TCRdb retains in-frame clones only, with some absent. The sample yields under 200,000 clones, about 95% seen once. Material for sequencing was PBMCs. Source of these receptors: a man between 60 and 70 years old with colorectal cancer.

The CDR3: CAISESSGGFYEQYF. CDR3 DNA: TGTGCCATCAGTGAGTCGAGCGGGGGGTTCTACGAGCAGTACTTC. J is TRBJ2-7 and V is TRBV10-3; 9 positions match TRBD2. The CDR3 runs 15 residues. In germline, CDR1 is ENHRY, CDR2 SYGVKD. Germline trimming cut 0 bases from V and 3 bases from J; bases unmatched to any gene: 3.

The chain combines TRBV11-2 with TRBJ2-7; D is unresolved. CDR3 size: 11 residues. CDR1 is SGHAT and CDR2 is FQNNGV in the germline V gene. V was trimmed by 4 bases and J by 1 base, leaving 2 bases between them. The CDR3 DNA sequence: TGTGCCAGCAGCTCGTCCTACGAGCAGTACTTC. The encoded protein is CASSSSYEQYF.

The DNA of the CDR3 is TGTGCCAGTAGTATTATGGGACAAGCCACAGATACGCAGTATTTT. Amino acids: CASSIMGQATDTQYF. V and J are TRBV19 and TRBJ2-3; maybe TRBD1 (6 bases). This CDR3 is built from 15 residues. Trimming shortened V by 3 bases and J by 2 bases, and 12 bases separated the two germline ends. The germline V gene has CDR1 LNHDA and CDR2 SQIVND (reference sequence).

This chain joins TRBV7-9 and TRBJ2-1; D uncertain. The CDR3 has 11 residues. V dropped 7 bases and J dropped 3 bases, with 4 bases sitting between them. Germline V CDR1 and CDR2: SEHNR, FQNEAQ (reference sequence). CDR3 DNA sequence: TGTGCCAGCACCCTCTACAATGAGCAGTTCTTC. Translation: CASTLYNEQFF.

This clone occurred once. The chain recombines TRBV12-3 or TRBV12-4 with TRBJ2-3; TRBD2 might be the D (5 bases). Trimming took off 4 bases at V and 0 bases at J, with 5 bases between the two ends. CDR3 size: 13 residues. The CDR3 sequence: CASSWTSTDTQYF. As DNA, the CDR3 is TGTGCCAGCAGTTGGACTAGCACAGATACGCAGTATTTT.

This clone was seen a single time. V and J are TRBV30 and TRBJ1-6; D unclear. Germline V gene lookup returns CDR1 GTSNPN and CDR2 SVGIG (reference sequence). The CDR3 runs to 14 residues. The V end lost 5 bases, the J end lost 8 bases, and 16 bases lay between the germline ends. The CDR3 coding sequence is TGTGCCTGGGATACAACGTCGGGAGATTCACCCCTCCACTTT. This sequence encodes CAWDTTSGDSPLHF.

This chain uses TRBV19 with TRBJ1-3, with a tentative D call TRBD1 (5 bases). Trimming stripped 3 bases from V and 1 base from J, with 16 bases between. Germline lookup yields CDR1 LNHDA and CDR2 SQIVND (reference sequence). There are 17 residues in the CDR3. As DNA, the CDR3 is TGTGCCAGTAGTATCCTCCAGACAGTCCGGTCTGGAAACACCATATATTTT. It specifies CASSILQTVRSGNTIYF.

The V gene is TRBV2, the J gene TRBJ1-2, with a possible D match to TRBD1 (6 bases). V lost 3 bases, J lost 4 bases, and 9 bases lay in between. The CDR3 contains 13 residues. Germline CDR1 is SNHLY and CDR2 is FYNNEI. The CDR3 nucleotides are TGTGCCAGCAGTGACAGGGGTCTCTATGGCTACACCTTC. Translation gives CASSDRGLYGYTF. Filled out from reference TRBV2 and TRBJ1-2, the complete variable domain reads EPEVTQTPSHQVTQMGQEVILRCVPISNHLYFYWYRQILGQKVEFLVSFYNNEISEKSEIFDDQFSVERPDGSNFTLKIRSTKLEDSAMYFCASSDRGLYGYTFGSGTRLTVV.

The V call is TRBV30, the J call TRBJ2-1; 12 bases are a match to TRBD2. The germline V gene encodes CDR1 GTSNPN and CDR2 SVGIG (reference sequence). Trimming removed 1 base from V and 8 bases from J; junction bases left unmatched: 6. The CDR3 length is 15 residues. In DNA, the CDR3 is TGTGCCTGGAGTGCGCTAGCGGGGGGGCCGGATGAGCAGTTCTTC. Residues: CAWSALAGGPDEQFF.

This chain uses TRBV6-6 with TRBJ1-4, with a possible D match to TRBD1 (6 bases). This CDR3 spans 14 amino acids. Per germline, CDR1 MNHNY and CDR2 SVGAGI (reference sequence). Trimming cost V 7 bases and J 4 bases, with 13 bases left between them. In DNA form, the CDR3 reads TGTGCCAGCAACTGGGGGCGAGGTAATGAAAAACTGTTTTTT. This gives the protein CASNWGRGNEKLFF.